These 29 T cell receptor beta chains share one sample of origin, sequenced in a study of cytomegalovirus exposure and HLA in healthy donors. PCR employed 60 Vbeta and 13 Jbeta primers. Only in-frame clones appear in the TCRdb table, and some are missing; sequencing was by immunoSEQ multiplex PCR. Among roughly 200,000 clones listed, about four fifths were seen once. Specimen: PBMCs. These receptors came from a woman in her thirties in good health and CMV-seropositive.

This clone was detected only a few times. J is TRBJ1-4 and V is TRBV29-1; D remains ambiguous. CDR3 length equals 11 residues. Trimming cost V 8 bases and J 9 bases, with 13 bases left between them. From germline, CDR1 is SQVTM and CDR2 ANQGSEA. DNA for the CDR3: TGCAGCCCCCCCGGGAAAAAAAAACTGTTTTTT. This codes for CSPPGKKKLFF.

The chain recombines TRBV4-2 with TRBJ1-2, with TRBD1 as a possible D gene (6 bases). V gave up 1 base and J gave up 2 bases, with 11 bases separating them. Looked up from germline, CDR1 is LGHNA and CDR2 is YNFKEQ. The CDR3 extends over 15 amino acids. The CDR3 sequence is CASSQVRQVNYGYTF. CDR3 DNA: TGTGCCAGCAGCCAAGTAAGACAGGTCAACTATGGCTACACCTTC.

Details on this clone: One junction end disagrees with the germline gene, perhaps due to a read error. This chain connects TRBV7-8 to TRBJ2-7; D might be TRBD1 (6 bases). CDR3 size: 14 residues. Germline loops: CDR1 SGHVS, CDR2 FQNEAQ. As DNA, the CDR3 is TGTGCCAGCAGGCCTACGGGACAAGCCTACAAGCAGTACTTC. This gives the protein CASRPTGQAYKQYF.

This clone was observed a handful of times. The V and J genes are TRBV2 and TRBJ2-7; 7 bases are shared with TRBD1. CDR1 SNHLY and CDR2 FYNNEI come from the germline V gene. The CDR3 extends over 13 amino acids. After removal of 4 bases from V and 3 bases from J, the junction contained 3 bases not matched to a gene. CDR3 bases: TGTGCCAGCAGTGCGGCAGGGGGCTACGAGCAGTACTTC. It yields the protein CASSAAGGYEQYF.

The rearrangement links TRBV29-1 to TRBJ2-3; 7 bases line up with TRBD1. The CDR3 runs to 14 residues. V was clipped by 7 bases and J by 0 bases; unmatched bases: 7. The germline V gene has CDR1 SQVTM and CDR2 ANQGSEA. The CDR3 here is CSGGGGLSTDTQYF. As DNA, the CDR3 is TGCAGCGGAGGGGGCGGTTTAAGCACAGATACGCAGTATTTT.

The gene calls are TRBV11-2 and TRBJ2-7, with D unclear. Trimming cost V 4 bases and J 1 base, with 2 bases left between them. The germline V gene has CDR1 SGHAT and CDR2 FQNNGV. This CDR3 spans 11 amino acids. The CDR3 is CASSSSYEQYF. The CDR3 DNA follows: TGTGCCAGCAGCTCGTCCTACGAGCAGTACTTC.

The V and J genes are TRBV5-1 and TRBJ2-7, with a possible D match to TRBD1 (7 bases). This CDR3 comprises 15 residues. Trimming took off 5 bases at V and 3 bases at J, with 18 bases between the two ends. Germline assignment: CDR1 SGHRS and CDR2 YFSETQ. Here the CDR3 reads CASRKGAGGNYEQYF. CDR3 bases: TGCGCCAGCAGAAAGGGGGCAGGGGGGAACTACGAGCAGTACTTC.

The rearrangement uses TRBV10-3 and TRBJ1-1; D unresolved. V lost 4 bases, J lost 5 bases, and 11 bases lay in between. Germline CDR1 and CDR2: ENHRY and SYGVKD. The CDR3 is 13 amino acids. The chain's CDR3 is CAISVTSGTEAFF. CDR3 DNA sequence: TGTGCCATCAGTGTGACGTCCGGGACTGAAGCTTTCTTT.

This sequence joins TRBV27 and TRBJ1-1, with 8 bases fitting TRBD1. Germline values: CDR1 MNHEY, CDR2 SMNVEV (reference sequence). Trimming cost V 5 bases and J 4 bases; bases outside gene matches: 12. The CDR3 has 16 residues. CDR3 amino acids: CASSRNRQGPSTEAFF. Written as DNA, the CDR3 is TGTGCCAGCAGTCGAAATCGACAGGGGCCGAGCACTGAAGCTTTCTTT.

The CDR3 DNA follows: TGTGCCAGCAGCTCAGGGGTCCCCGGGGAGCTGTTTTTT. It yields the protein CASSSGVPGELFF. V is TRBV5-4 and J is TRBJ2-2; a weak D match, TRBD1 (6 bases). Germline CDR1 reads SGHNT; CDR2 reads YYREEE (reference sequence). The CDR3 extends over 13 amino acids. V gave up 3 bases and J gave up 6 bases, with 9 bases separating them.

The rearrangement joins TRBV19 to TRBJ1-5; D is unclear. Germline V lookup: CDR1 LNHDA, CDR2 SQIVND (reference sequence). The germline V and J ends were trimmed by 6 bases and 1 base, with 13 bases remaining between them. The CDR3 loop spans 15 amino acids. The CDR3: CASRKGRESNQPQHF. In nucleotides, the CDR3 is TGTGCCAGTAGGAAAGGACGGGAAAGCAATCAGCCCCAGCATTTT.

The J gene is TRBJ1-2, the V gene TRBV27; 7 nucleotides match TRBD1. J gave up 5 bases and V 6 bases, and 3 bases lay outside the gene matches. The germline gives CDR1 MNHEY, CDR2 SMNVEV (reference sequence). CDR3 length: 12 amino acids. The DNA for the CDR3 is TGTGCCAGCAGCCCAGGGGGATATGGCTACACCTTC. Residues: CASSPGGYGYTF.

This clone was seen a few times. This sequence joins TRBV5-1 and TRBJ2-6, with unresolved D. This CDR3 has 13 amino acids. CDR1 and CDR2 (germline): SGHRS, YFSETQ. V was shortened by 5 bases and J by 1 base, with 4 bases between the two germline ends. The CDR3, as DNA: TGCGCCAGCAGTCCGTCTGGGGCCAACGTCCTGACTTTC. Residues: CASSPSGANVLTF.

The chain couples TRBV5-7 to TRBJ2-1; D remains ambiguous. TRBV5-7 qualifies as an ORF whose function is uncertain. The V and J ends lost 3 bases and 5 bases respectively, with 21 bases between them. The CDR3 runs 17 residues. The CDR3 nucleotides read TGTGCCAGCAGCTCTGCGGTACCTATCTCCCCGAACAATGAGCAGTTCTTC. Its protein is CASSSAVPISPNNEQFF.

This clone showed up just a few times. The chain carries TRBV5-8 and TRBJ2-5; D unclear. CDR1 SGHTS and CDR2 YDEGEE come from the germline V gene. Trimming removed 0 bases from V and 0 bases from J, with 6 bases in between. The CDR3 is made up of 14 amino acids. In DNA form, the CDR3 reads TGTGCCAGCAGCTTGGACAGAAACCAAGAGACCCAGTACTTC. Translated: CASSLDRNQETQYF.

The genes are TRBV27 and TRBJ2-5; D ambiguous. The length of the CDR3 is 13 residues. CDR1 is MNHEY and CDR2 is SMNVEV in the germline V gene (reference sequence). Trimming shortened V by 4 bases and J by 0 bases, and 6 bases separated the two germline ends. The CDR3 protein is CASSSPYQETQYF. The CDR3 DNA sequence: TGTGCCAGCAGTTCCCCGTACCAAGAGACCCAGTACTTC.

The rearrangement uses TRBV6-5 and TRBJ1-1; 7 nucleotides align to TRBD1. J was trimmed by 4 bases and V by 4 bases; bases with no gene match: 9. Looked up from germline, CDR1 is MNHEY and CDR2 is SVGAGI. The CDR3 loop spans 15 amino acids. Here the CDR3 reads CASSSPTGRRTEAFF. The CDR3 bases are TGTGCCAGCAGTTCCCCGACAGGGAGGCGCACTGAAGCTTTCTTT.

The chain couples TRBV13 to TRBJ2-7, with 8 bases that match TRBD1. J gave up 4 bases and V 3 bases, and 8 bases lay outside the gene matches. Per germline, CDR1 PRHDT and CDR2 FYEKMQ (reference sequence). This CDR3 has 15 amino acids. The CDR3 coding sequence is TGTGCCAGCAGCTTCGGGACAGGAGAAGTTTACGAGCAGTACTTC. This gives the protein CASSFGTGEVYEQYF.

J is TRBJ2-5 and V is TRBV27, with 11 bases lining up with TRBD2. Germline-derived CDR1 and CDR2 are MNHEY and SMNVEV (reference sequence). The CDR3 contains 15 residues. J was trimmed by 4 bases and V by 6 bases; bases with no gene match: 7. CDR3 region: CASSSTSGSRETQYF. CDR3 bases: TGTGCCAGCAGCTCCACTAGCGGGAGTCGAGAGACCCAGTACTTC.

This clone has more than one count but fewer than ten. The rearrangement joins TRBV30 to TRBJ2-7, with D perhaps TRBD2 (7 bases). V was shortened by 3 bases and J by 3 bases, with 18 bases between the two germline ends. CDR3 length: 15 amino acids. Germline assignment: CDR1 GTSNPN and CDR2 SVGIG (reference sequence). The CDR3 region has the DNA TGTGCCTGGAGGCGGGGGCGGGGGATCAGCTACGAGCAGTACTTC. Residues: CAWRRGRGISYEQYF.

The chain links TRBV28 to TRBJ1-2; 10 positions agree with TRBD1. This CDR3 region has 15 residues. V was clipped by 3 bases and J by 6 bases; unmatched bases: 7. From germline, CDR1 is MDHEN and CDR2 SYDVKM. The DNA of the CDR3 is TGTGCCAGCAGTTTTGCGACAGGGGGCGACGATGGCTACACCTTC. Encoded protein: CASSFATGGDDGYTF.

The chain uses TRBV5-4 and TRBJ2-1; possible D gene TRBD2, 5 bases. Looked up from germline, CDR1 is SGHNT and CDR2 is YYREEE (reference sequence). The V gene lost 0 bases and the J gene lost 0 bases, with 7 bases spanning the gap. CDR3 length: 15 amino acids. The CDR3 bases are TGTGCCAGCAGCTTGGGCGCGGGCTCCTACAATGAGCAGTTCTTC. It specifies CASSLGAGSYNEQFF.

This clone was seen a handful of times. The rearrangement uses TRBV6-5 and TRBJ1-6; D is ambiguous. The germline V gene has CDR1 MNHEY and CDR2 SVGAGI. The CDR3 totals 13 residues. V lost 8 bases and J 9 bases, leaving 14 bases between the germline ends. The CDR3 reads CASDEGSVSPLHF. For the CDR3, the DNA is TGTGCCAGCGATGAGGGATCCGTTTCACCCCTCCACTTT.

For the CDR3, the DNA is TGTGCCAGCAGCTCCAGCGGGAGGGGCGAGCAGTACTTC. The encoded protein is CASSSSGRGEQYF. The chain uses TRBV5-4 and TRBJ2-7; the match to TRBD2 covers 10 bases. CDR3 length: 13 residues. Unmatched junction bases numbered 3, after V lost 3 bases and J lost 6 bases. In germline, CDR1 is SGHNT, CDR2 YYREEE (reference sequence).

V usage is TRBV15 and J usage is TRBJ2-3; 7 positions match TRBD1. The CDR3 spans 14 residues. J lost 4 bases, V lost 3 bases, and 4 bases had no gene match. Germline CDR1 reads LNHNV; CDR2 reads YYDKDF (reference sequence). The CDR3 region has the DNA TGTGCCACCAGCAGCAGACAGGGTCCAGATACGCAGTATTTT. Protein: CATSSRQGPDTQYF.

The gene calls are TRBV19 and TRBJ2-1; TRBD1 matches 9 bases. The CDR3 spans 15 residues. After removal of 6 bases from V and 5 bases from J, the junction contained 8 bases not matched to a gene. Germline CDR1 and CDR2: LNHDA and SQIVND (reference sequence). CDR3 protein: CASSMDRGTNNEQFF. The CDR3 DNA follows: TGTGCCAGTAGCATGGACAGGGGTACCAACAATGAGCAGTTCTTC.

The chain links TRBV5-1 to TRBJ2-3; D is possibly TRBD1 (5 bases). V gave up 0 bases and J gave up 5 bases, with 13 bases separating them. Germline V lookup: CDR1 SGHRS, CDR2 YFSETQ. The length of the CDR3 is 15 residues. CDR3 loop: CASSLEGALRDTQYF. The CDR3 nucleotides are TGCGCCAGCAGCTTGGAAGGGGCCTTGAGAGATACGCAGTATTTT.

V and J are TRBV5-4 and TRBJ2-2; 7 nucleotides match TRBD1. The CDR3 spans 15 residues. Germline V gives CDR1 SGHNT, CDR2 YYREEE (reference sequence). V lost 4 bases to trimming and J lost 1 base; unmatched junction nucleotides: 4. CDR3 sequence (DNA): TGTGCCAGCAGCGCCCGACAGGGGAACACCGGGGAGCTGTTTTTT. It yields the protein CASSARQGNTGELFF.

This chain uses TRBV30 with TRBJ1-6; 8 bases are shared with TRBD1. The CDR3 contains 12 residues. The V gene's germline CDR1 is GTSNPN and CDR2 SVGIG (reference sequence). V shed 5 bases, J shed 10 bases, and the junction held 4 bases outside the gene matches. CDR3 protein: CAWQGARSPLHF. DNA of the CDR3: TGTGCCTGGCAGGGGGCGAGGTCACCCCTCCACTTT.